The next 27 T cell receptor beta chains were all read from a single sample in a study of T-cell reconstitution after alpha-beta-depleted transplantation in children. TCRbeta library construction was performed incorporating unique molecular identifiers. Each CDR3 protein gets one entry after TCRdb re-called the PCR reads with MiXCR. The sample has a few hundred thousand distinct CDR3 sequences, roughly a tenth seen once; the top ten hold less than 9%. The sample was PBMCs, taken before TCRalphabeta/CD19-depleted stem cell transplant. The receptor source for this set is a boy under two years old with acute myeloid leukemia, due to receive a stem cell transplant.

At least ten counts were recorded for this clonotype. V usage is TRBV12-3 or TRBV12-4 and J usage is TRBJ2-1; D gene unclear. The ends were cut back, 7 bases at V and 4 bases at J, with 8 bases in the middle. This CDR3 region has 12 residues. The CDR3 bases are TGTGCCAGCAACCCGACGTACAATGAGCAGTTCTTC. Protein sequence: CASNPTYNEQFF.

This clonotype was counted at least ten times. The rearrangement joins TRBV29-1 to TRBJ2-4; the D gene is possibly TRBD2 (6 bases). Trimming shortened V by 6 bases and J by 0 bases, and 12 bases separated the two germline ends. The CDR3 extends over 14 amino acids. Germline assignment: CDR1 SQVTM and CDR2 ANQGSEA. For the CDR3, the DNA is TGCAGCGTGGAGGGACTGCTAGCCAAAAACATTCAGTACTTC. Encoded protein: CSVEGLLAKNIQYF.

This clonotype was recorded many times. V is TRBV4-3 and J is TRBJ2-2; D is undetermined. The CDR3 covers 13 residues. From germline, CDR1 is LGHNA and CDR2 YSLEER. The ends were cut back, 0 bases at V and 4 bases at J, with 3 bases in the middle. The DNA for the CDR3 is TGCGCCAGCAGCCAAGATGTCACCGGGGAGCTGTTTTTT. This translates into CASSQDVTGELFF.

This clonotype occurred many times. As DNA, the CDR3 is TGCGCCAGCAGCTTGAACAGGGGCGTTTACAATGAGCAGTTCTTC. Its protein is CASSLNRGVYNEQFF. V usage is TRBV5-1 and J usage is TRBJ2-1; 7 nucleotides line up with TRBD1. With V trimmed by 1 base and J by 4 bases, 5 bases remained unmatched. CDR3 length: 15 amino acids. Looked up from germline, CDR1 is SGHRS and CDR2 is YFSETQ.

This clonotype was counted at least ten times. This chain joins TRBV24-1 and TRBJ2-3; 11 positions match TRBD2. Germline V gene sequence: CDR1 KGHDR, CDR2 SFDVKD. The CDR3 is 17 residues long. After removal of 2 bases from V and 4 bases from J, the junction contained 7 bases not matched to a gene. The CDR3 nucleotides are TGTGCCACCAGTGATTCCCGGACTAGCGGGTTTGCAGATACGCAGTATTTT. Translated: CATSDSRTSGFADTQYF.

This clonotype was counted many times. J is TRBJ2-7 and V is TRBV11-2, with 9 bases lining up with TRBD2. CDR3 length equals 15 residues. V lost 5 bases to trimming and J lost 6 bases; unmatched junction nucleotides: 11. Per germline, CDR1 SGHAT and CDR2 FQNNGV. Here the CDR3 reads CASSQLYSGSTEQYF. The CDR3 DNA sequence: TGTGCCAGCAGCCAGTTATATAGCGGGAGTACCGAGCAGTACTTC.

This clonotype was detected many times. The rearrangement uses TRBV5-1 and TRBJ2-1; the D gene is possibly TRBD1 (5 bases). V dropped 7 bases and J dropped 7 bases, with 15 bases sitting between them. This CDR3 spans 13 amino acids. CDR1 SGHRS and CDR2 YFSETQ come from the germline V gene. CDR3 protein: CASRLPPGNEQFF. Written as DNA, the CDR3 is TGCGCCAGCCGCCTGCCCCCAGGGAATGAGCAGTTCTTC.

Ten or more counts support this clonotype. The V gene is TRBV10-3, the J gene TRBJ1-5; D not resolved. Germline V gene data show CDR1 as ENHRY and CDR2 as SYGVKD. This CDR3 has 15 residues. Trimming left V 10 bases short and J 3 bases short, with 19 bases between. CDR3: CATKPRRQLNQPQHF. The CDR3 DNA follows: TGTGCCACGAAACCCCGGCGGCAGCTCAATCAGCCCCAGCATTTT.

Ten or more counts support this clonotype. The rearrangement uses TRBV29-1 and TRBJ2-3, with 12 bases fitting TRBD2. CDR1 is SQVTM, CDR2 ANQGSEA, per germline. With 4 bases clipped from V and 6 bases from J, the junction kept 17 bases outside the gene matches. This CDR3 region has 18 residues. CDR3 nucleotides: TGCAGCGTTGCAATCCGGACTAGCGGGATAGATTATCACGATACGCAGTATTTT. Its protein is CSVAIRTSGIDYHDTQYF.

The chain is built from TRBV6-2 or TRBV6-3 and TRBJ1-6, with D uncertain. Germline V gives CDR1 MNHEY, CDR2 SVGEGT. The CDR3 sequence is 14 residues long. Trimming removed 2 bases from V and 6 bases from J, with 8 bases in between. CDR3 loop: CASSYQARNSPLHF. In nucleotides, the CDR3 is TGTGCCAGCAGTTACCAGGCACGTAATTCACCCCTCCACTTT.

At least ten counts were recorded for this clonotype. The chain joins TRBV2 to TRBJ2-6; 9 bases match TRBD1. Germline CDR1 is SNHLY and CDR2 is FYNNEI. The CDR3 is 18 amino acids. With 4 bases clipped from V and 0 bases from J, the junction kept 7 bases outside the gene matches. The CDR3 here is CASSVDRGRSSGANVLTF. The CDR3 nucleotides read TGTGCCAGCAGTGTGGACAGGGGCAGGAGCTCTGGGGCCAACGTCCTGACTTTC.

This clonotype came up many times. This chain connects TRBV7-6 to TRBJ2-2, with D uncertain. CDR1 is SGHVS and CDR2 is FNYEAQ in the germline V gene. This CDR3 has 12 amino acids. Trimming left V 3 bases short and J 10 bases short, with 9 bases between. The CDR3 DNA is TGTGCCAGCAGCTTTGACCGTGAGGAGCTGTTTTTT. Translating gives CASSFDREELFF.

The chain combines TRBV6-5 with TRBJ2-1; TRBD1 aligns across 9 bases. V shed 4 bases and J 0 bases; nucleotides not matched to a gene: 7. This CDR3 is built from 17 residues. CDR1 is MNHEY and CDR2 is SVGAGI in the germline V gene. CDR3 amino acids: CASSSTGGLYSYNEQFF. CDR3 bases: TGTGCCAGCAGTTCCACAGGGGGCCTCTACTCCTACAATGAGCAGTTCTTC.

This clonotype has a count of ten or more. The chain joins TRBV4-3 to TRBJ2-5; 10 bases agree with TRBD2. With V trimmed by 0 bases and J by 3 bases, 4 bases remained unmatched. This CDR3 region has 16 residues. Germline-derived CDR1 and CDR2 are LGHNA and YSLEER. In nucleotides, the CDR3 is TGCGCCAGCAGCCAAGAACCAGCGGGAGGGAAAGAGACCCAGTACTTC. It codes for CASSQEPAGGKETQYF.

About this clonotype itself: A read error may be the cause here, since a much bigger clone is one base away. The J gene is TRBJ2-4, the V gene TRBV11-3; TRBD1 agrees at 8 bases. The CDR3 length is 14 residues. The germline V gene has CDR1 SGHNT and CDR2 YENEEA. CDR3 region: CANSLGQGPNIQYF. In DNA form, the CDR3 reads TGTGCCAACAGCTTAGGACAGGGCCCAAACATTCAGTACTTC.

The CDR3 here is CSPTLNTGELFF. CDR3 DNA sequence: TGCAGTCCGACCCTGAACACCGGGGAGCTGTTTTTT. This chain uses TRBV20-1 with TRBJ2-2; D is unclear. CDR1 is DFQATT, CDR2 SNEGSKA, per germline (reference sequence). This CDR3 contains 12 residues. Trimming shortened V by 8 bases and J by 1 base, and 8 bases separated the two germline ends.

This clonotype appeared many times. This chain joins TRBV9 and TRBJ2-3, with D uncertain. Trimming cost V 0 bases and J 3 bases, with 8 bases left between them. The CDR3 length is 14 residues. Germline assignment: CDR1 SGDLS and CDR2 YYNGEE. CDR3 sequence reads: CASSVDRRTDTQYF. The DNA of the CDR3 is TGTGCCAGCAGCGTAGACCGGCGGACAGATACGCAGTATTTT.

V and J are TRBV21-1 and TRBJ1-5; the table names TRBD1, a call not compared with the DNA. TRBV21-1 is a pseudogene segment. This CDR3 comprises 15 residues. The CDR3 protein is CASSDGQPFNRSQHF. CDR3 in DNA: TGTGCCAGCAGCGATGGACAGCCCTTCAATCGGTCCCAGCATTTT.

In this sample, this clonotype turned up many times. The V gene is TRBV6-2 or TRBV6-3, the J gene TRBJ2-2; D is uncertain. V shed 6 bases and J shed 7 bases, with 3 bases lying between them. Looked up from germline, CDR1 is MNHEY and CDR2 is SVGEGT. There are 10 residues in the CDR3. In DNA, the CDR3 is TGTGCCAGCAGCCACGGGGAGCTGTTTTTT. It specifies CASSHGELFF.

The chain employs TRBV24-1 and TRBJ2-5, with TRBD2 matching over 14 bases. The CDR3 sequence is 19 residues long. CDR1 is KGHDR, CDR2 SFDVKD, per germline. The V segment lost 3 bases and the J segment 0 bases; nucleotides outside the gene matches: 8. The CDR3 protein is CATSDPTSGRAGYQETQYF. The CDR3 DNA reads as TGTGCCACCAGTGATCCGACTAGCGGGAGGGCTGGGTACCAAGAGACCCAGTACTTC.

The chain couples TRBV30 to TRBJ2-7, with 8 nucleotides matching TRBD1. This CDR3 spans 14 amino acids. With V trimmed by 2 bases and J by 2 bases, 5 bases remained unmatched. Germline values: CDR1 GTSNPN, CDR2 SVGIG (reference sequence). CDR3 sequence: CAWSTTGGTYEQYF. The CDR3 nucleotides are TGTGCCTGGAGTACTACAGGGGGTACCTACGAGCAGTACTTC.

At least ten counts were recorded for this clonotype. V is TRBV6-2 or TRBV6-3 and J is TRBJ2-6; TRBD2 agrees at 12 bases. The CDR3 is 16 amino acids. V gave up 6 bases and J gave up 0 bases; unmatched junction bases: 0. Germline V lookup: CDR1 MNHEY, CDR2 SVGEGT. CDR3 sequence: CASRTSGSSGANVLTF. For the CDR3, the DNA is TGTGCCAGCAGGACTAGCGGGAGCTCTGGGGCCAACGTCCTGACTTTC.

This clonotype was recorded at least ten times. V is TRBV3-1 and J is TRBJ2-1, with TRBD2 matching 12 bases. Germline lookup yields CDR1 LGHDT and CDR2 YNNKEL (reference sequence). CDR3 size: 18 residues. After removal of 0 bases from V and 2 bases from J, the junction contained 5 bases not matched to a gene. CDR3 bases: TGTGCCAGCAGCCAAGATCCGCTAGCGGGGGGGCCCTACAATGAGCAGTTCTTC. Protein product: CASSQDPLAGGPYNEQFF.

V and J are TRBV28 and TRBJ2-2; D unclear. Deletions cut 7 bases from V and 9 bases from J, with 12 bases between. The CDR3 runs to 12 residues. Germline CDR1 and CDR2: MDHEN and SYDVKM. Written as DNA, the CDR3 is TGTGCCAGCAAATCTTCACCCAGGGAGCTGTTTTTT. Amino acids: CASKSSPRELFF.

This clonotype was counted many times. This sequence joins TRBV28 and TRBJ1-5; the D gene is possibly TRBD1 (5 bases). Deletions cut 7 bases from V and 7 bases from J, with 14 bases between. CDR3 length: 13 residues. Germline V CDR1 and CDR2: MDHEN, SYDVKM. The CDR3 bases are TGTGCCAGCAAGTCAGGGTTTGGACAGCCCCAGCATTTT. This translates into CASKSGFGQPQHF.

This clonotype was seen repeatedly, ten times or more. The chain has TRBV25-1 and TRBJ2-1; TRBD1 is a possible D gene (6 bases). Trimming took 8 bases from V and 6 from J, leaving 11 bases between them. The CDR3 covers 12 residues. The germline CDR1 and CDR2 sequences are MGHDK and SYGVNS. CDR3 residues: CASGRGVNEQFF. The CDR3 region has the DNA TGTGCCAGCGGCAGGGGAGTCAATGAGCAGTTCTTC.

This clonotype was counted many times. The chain recombines TRBV24-1 with TRBJ2-1; D perhaps matches TRBD1 (5 bases). V shed 0 bases and J shed 8 bases, with 10 bases lying between them. This CDR3 region has 14 residues. Looked up from germline, CDR1 is KGHDR and CDR2 is SFDVKD. CDR3 DNA: TGTGCCACCAGTGATTTGTCCCTACAGGATGAGCAGTTCTTC. Residues: CATSDLSLQDEQFF.